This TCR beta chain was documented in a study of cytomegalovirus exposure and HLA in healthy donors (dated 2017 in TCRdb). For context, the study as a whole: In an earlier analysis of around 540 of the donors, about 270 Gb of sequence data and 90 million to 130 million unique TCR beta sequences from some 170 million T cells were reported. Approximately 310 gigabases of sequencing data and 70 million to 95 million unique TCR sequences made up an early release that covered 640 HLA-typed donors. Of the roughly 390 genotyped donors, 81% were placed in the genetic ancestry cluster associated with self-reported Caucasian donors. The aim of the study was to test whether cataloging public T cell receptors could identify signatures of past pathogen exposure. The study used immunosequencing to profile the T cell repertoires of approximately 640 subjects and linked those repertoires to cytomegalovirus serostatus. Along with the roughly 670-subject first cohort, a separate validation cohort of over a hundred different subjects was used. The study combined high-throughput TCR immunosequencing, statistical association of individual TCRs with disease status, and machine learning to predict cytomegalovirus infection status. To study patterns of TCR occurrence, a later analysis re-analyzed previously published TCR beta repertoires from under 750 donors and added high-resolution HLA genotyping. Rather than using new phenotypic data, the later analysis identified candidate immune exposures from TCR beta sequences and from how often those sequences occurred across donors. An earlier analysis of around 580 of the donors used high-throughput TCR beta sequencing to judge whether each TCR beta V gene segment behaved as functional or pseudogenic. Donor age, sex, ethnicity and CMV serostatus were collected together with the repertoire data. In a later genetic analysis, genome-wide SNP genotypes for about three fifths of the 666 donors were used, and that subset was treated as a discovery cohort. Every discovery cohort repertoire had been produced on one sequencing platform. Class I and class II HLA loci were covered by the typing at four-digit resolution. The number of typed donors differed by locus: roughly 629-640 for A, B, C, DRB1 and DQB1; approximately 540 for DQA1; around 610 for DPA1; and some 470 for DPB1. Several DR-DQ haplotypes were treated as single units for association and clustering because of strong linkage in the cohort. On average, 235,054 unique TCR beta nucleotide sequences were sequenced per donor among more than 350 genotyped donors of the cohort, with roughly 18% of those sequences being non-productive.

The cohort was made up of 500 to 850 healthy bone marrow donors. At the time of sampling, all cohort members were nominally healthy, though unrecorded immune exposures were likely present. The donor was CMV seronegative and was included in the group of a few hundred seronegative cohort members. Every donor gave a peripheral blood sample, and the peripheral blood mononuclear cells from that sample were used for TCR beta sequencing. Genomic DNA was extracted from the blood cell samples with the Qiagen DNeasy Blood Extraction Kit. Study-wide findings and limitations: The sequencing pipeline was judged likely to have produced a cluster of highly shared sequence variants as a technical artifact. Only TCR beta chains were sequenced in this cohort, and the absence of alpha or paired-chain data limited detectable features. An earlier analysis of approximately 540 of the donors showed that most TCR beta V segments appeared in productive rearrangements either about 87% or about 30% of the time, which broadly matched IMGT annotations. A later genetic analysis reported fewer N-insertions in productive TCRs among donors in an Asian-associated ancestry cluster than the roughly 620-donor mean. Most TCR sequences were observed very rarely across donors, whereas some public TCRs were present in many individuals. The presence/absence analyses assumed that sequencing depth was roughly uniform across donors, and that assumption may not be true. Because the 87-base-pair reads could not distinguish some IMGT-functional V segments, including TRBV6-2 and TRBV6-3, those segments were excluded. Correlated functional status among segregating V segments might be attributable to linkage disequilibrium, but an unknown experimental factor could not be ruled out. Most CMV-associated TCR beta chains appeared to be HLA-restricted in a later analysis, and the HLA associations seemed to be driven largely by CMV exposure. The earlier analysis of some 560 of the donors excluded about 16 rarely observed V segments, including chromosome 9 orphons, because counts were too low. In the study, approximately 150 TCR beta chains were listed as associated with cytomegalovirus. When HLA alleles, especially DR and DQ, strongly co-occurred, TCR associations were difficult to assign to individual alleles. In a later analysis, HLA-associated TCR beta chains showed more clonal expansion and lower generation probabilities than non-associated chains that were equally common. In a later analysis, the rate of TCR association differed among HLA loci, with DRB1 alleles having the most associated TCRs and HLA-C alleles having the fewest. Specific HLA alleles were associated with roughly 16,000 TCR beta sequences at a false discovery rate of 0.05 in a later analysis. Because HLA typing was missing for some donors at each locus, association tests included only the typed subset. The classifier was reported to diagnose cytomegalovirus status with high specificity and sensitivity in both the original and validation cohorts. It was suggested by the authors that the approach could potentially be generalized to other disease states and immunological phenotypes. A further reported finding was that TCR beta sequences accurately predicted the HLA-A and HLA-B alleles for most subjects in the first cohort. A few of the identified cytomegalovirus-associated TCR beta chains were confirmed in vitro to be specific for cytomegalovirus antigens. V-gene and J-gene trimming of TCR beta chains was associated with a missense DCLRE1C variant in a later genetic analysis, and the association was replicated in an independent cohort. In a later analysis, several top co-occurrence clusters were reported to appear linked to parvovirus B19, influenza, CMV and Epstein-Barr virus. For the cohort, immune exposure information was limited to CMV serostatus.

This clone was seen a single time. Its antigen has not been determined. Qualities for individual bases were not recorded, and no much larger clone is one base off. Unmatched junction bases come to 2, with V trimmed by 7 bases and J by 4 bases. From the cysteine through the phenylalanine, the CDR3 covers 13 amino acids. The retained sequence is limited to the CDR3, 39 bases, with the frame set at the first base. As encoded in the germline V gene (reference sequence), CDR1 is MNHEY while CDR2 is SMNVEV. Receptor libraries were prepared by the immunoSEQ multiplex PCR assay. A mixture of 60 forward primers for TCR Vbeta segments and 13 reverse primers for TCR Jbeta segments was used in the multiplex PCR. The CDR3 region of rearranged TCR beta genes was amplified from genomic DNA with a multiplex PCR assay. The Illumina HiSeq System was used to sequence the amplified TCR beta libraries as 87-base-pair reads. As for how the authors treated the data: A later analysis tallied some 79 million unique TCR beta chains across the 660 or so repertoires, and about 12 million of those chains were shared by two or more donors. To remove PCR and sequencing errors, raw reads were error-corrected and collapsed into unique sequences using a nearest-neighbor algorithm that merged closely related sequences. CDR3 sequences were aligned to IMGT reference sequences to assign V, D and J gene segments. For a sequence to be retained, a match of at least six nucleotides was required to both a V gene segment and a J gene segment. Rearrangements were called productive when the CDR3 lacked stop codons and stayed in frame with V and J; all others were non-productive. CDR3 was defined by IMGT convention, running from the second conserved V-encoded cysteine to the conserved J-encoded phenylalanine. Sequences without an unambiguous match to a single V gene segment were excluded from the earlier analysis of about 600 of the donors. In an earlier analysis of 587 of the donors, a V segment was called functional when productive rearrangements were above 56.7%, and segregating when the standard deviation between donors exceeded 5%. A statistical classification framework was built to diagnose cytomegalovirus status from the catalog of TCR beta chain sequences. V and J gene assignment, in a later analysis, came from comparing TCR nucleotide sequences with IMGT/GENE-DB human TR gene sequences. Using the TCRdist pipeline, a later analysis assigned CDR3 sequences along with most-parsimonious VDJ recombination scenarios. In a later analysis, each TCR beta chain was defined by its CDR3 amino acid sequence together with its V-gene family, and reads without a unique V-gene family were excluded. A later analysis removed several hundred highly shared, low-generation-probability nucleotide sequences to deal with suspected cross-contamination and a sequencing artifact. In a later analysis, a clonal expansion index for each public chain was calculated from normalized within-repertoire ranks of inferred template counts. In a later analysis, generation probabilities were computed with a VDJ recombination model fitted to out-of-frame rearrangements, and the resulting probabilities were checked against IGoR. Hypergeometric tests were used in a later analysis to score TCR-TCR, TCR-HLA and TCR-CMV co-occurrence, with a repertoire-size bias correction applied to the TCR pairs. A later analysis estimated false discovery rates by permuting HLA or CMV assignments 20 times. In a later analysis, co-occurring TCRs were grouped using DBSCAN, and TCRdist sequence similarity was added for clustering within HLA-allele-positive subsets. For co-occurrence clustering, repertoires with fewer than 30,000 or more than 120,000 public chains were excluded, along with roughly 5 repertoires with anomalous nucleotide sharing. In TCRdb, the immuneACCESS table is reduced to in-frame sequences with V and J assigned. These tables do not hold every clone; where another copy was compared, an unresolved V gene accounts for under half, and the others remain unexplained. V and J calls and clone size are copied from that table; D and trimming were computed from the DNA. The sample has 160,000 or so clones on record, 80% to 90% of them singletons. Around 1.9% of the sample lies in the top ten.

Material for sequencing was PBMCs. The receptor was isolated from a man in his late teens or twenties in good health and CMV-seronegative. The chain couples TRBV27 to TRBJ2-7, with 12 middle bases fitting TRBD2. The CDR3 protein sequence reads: CASKLAGGYEQYF. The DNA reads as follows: TGTGCCAGCAAACTAGCGGGGGGTTACGAGCAGTACTTC.